The source of this T cell receptor (beta chain) is a study of cytomegalovirus exposure and HLA in healthy donors. Germline V gene sequence: CDR1 KGHSH, CDR2 LQKENI. The V end was cut by 2 bases, the J end by 9 bases, with 11 bases between. This CDR3 has 13 amino acids. The PCR was carried out with 60 Vbeta primers and 13 Jbeta primers. The method was immunoSEQ multiplex PCR; TCRdb's version includes in-frame clones alone and lacks a portion of them. The data hold approximately 46,000 clones, with under 75% observed a single time. Sequenced: PBMCs. The chain carries TRBV18 and TRBJ2-4; weak D call: TRBD1 (5 bases). The receptor comes from a young man in good health and CMV-seronegative. Here the CDR3 DNA reads TGTGCCAGCTCACCAGACAGTAATAGCATTCAGTACTTC. Protein product: CASSPDSNSIQYF.